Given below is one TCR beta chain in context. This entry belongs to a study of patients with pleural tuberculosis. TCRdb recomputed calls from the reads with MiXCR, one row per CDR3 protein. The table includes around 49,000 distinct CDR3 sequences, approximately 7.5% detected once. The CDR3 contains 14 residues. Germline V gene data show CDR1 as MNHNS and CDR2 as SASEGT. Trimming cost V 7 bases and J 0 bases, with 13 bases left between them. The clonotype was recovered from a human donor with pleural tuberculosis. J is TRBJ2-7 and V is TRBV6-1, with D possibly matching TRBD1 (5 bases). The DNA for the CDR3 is TGTGCCAGCACCTCGACAGCTAGCTCCTACGAGCAGTACGTC. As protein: CASTSTASSYEQYV.